The source of this T cell receptor beta chain is a study of TIL therapy for anti-PD-1-resistant metastatic lung cancer. Study background: Half of patients were current or former smokers. Tumors carried a median about 1.5 non-synonymous mutations per megabase. Study-wide points: After infusion, TIL clonotypes partly replaced peripheral T cells and declined over months.

This was the immunoSEQ v3 assay. Measured with immunoSEQ multiplex PCR; TCRdb has only the in-frame clones, and not every one. Of about 18,000 clones in the sample, about four fifths were seen once. As to time point: pre-treatment sample, taken before nivolumab and TIL therapy. On this clone itself: Its antigen is currently unknown.

There are 14 residues in the CDR3. Germline CDR1 SGHNT, CDR2 YYREEE (reference sequence). V lost 4 bases and J lost 3, with 13 bases in between. The sequencing used blood, collected at baseline. The sequence came from a person aged 25 to 85 with non-small cell lung cancer. V and J are TRBV5-4 and TRBJ1-2; TRBD1 might be the D (6 bases). CDR3 in DNA: TGTGCCAGCAGCCTCGGGACATTGGACTATGGCTACACCTTC. Translation: CASSLGTLDYGYTF.